Below, one T cell receptor (beta chain) is given with its context. The antigen is not known. The table came from immunoSEQ multiplex PCR; TCRdb's copy has only in-frame clones and leaves some out. The table records tens of thousands of clones, about 88% of them present only once. The entry originates in a study of T cell responses to AZD1222 COVID-19 vaccine. General study results and limits: Repertoires were collected only later (after the peak T cell response had occurred). The donor group comprised mostly white British people and more females; the analysis possibly underestimated clonal diversity.

Germline CDR1 is MNHEY and CDR2 is SVGAGI. The ends lost 6 bases at V and 11 bases at J; junction bases unmatched: 8. The CDR3 sequence is 14 residues long. The V call is TRBV6-5, the J call TRBJ1-6, with TRBD1 matching over 9 bases. The starting material was peripheral blood, obtained on day 0 of AZD1222 vaccination. The TCR sequence derives from an adult in good health. CDR3 DNA: TGTGCCAGCAGGGCGGGACAGGGAGGGCCACCCCTCCACTTT. Translating gives CASRAGQGGPPLHF.